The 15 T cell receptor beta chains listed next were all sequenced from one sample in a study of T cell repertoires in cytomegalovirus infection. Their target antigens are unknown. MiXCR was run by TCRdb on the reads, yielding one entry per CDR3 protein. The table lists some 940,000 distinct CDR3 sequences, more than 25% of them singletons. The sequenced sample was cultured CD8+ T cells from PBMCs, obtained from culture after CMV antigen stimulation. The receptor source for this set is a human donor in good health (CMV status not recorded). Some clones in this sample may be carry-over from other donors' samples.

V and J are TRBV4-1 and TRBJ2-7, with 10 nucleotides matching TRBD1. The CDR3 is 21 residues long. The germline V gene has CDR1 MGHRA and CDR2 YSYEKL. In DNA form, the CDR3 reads TGCGTCAGCAGCCAAGACTCCCGGGGACAGGGGTGTTTCTACTCTACCTACGAGCAGTACGTC. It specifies CVSSQDSRGQGCFYSTYEQYV.

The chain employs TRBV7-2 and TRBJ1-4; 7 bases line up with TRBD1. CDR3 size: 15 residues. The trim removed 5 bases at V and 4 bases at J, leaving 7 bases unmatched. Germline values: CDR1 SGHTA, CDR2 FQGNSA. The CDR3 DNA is TGTGCCAGCAGCCCAAACAGGGGTATTAATGAAAAACTGTTTTTT. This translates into CASSPNRGINEKLFF.

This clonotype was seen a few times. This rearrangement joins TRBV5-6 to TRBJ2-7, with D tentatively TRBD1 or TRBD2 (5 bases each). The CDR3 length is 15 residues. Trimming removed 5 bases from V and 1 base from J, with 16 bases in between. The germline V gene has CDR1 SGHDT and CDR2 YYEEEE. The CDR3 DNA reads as TGTGCCAGCAGTTCAGGGTGGGGGAGTTCCTACGAGCAGTACGTC. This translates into CASSSGWGSSYEQYV.

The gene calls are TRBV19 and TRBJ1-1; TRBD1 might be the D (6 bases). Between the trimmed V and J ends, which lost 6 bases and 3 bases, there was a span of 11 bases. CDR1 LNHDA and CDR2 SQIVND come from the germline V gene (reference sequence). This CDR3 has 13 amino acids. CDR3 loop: CASRWTEDTEAFF. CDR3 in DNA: TGTGCCAGTAGGTGGACAGAAGACACTGAAGCTTTCTTT.

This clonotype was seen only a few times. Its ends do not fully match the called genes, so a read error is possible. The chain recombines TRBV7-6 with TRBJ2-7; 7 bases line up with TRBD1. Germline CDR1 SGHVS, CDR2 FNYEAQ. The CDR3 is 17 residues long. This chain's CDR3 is CANSLGVGTVNSYEQYF. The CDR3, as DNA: TGTGCCAACAGCTTAGGAGTAGGGACAGTCAACTCCTACGAGCAGTACTTC.

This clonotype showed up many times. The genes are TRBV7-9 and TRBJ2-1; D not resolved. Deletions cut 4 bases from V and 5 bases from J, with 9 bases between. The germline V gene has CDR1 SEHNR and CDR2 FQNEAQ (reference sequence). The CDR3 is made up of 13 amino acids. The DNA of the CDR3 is TGTGCCAGCAGCTCCTCAGGAAACAATGAGCAGTTCTTC. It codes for CASSSSGNNEQFF.

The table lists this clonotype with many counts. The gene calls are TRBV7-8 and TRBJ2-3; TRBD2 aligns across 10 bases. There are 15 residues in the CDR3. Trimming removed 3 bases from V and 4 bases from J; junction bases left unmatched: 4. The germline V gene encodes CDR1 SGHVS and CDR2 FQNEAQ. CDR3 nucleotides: TGTGCCAGCAGCTTGCTAGCGGGGGAGGCAGATACGCAGTATTTT. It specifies CASSLLAGEADTQYF.

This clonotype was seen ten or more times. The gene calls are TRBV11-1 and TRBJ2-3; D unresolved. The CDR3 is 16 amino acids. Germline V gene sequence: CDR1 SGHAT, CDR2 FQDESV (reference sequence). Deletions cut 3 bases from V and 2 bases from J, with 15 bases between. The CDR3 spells CASSFSSRAPTDTQYF. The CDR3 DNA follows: TGTGCCAGCAGCTTTAGTAGTAGAGCACCCACAGATACGCAGTATTTT.

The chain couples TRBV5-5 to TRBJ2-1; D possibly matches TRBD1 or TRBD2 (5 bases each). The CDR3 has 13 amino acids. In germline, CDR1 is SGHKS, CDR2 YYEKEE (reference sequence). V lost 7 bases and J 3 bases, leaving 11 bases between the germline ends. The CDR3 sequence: CASLGADYNEQFF. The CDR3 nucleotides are TGTGCCAGCCTCGGGGCAGACTACAATGAGCAGTTCTTC.

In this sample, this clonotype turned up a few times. The CDR3 bases are TGCAGTGCTAGAGATCTCACAGGGGTTAACACCGGGGAGCTGTTTTTT. It encodes CSARDLTGVNTGELFF. J is TRBJ2-2 and V is TRBV20-1; 7 bases are shared with TRBD1. Per the germline V gene, CDR1 is DFQATT and CDR2 is SNEGSKA (reference sequence). Trimming removed 0 bases from V and 2 bases from J; junction bases left unmatched: 6. This CDR3 spans 16 amino acids.

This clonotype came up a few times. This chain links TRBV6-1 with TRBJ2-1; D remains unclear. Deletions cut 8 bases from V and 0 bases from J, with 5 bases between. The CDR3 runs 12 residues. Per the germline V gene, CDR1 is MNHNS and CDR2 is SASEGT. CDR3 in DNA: TGTGCCAGCGACGACTCCTACAATGAGCAGTTCTTC. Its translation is CASDDSYNEQFF.

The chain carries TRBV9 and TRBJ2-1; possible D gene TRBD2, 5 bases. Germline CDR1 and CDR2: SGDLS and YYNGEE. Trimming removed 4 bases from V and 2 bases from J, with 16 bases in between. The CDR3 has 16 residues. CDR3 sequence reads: CASSLHEVLAYNEQFF. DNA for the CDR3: TGTGCCAGCAGCCTTCACGAGGTACTAGCCTACAATGAGCAGTTCTTC.

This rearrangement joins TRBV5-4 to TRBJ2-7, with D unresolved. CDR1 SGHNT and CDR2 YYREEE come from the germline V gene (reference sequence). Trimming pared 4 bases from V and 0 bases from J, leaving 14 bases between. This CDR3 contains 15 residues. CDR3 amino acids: CASSVLKYNSYEQYF. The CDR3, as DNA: TGTGCCAGCAGCGTCCTAAAGTACAACTCCTACGAGCAGTACTTC.

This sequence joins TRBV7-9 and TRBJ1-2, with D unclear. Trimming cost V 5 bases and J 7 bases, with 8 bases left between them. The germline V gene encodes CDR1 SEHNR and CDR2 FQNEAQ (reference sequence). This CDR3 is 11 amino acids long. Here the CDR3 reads CASSVYSGYTF. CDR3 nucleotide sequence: TGTGCCAGCAGCGTATACAGTGGCTACACCTTC. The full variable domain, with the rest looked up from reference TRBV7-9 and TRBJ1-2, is DTGVSQNPRHKITKRGQNVTFRCDPISEHNRLYWYRQTLGQGPEFLTYFQNEAQLEKSRLLSDRFSAERPKGSFSTLEIQRTEQGDSAMYLCASSVYSGYTFGSGTRLTVV.

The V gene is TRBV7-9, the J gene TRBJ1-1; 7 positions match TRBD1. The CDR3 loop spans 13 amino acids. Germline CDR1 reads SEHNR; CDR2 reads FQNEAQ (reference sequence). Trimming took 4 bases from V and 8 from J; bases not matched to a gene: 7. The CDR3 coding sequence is TGTGCCAGCAGCTCGGGACAGTGGGGGGAAGCTTTCTTT. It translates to CASSSGQWGEAFF. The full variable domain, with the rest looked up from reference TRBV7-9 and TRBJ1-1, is DTGVSQNPRHKITKRGQNVTFRCDPISEHNRLYWYRQTLGQGPEFLTYFQNEAQLEKSRLLSDRFSAERPKGSFSTLEIQRTEQGDSAMYLCASSSGQWGEAFFGQGTRLTVV.